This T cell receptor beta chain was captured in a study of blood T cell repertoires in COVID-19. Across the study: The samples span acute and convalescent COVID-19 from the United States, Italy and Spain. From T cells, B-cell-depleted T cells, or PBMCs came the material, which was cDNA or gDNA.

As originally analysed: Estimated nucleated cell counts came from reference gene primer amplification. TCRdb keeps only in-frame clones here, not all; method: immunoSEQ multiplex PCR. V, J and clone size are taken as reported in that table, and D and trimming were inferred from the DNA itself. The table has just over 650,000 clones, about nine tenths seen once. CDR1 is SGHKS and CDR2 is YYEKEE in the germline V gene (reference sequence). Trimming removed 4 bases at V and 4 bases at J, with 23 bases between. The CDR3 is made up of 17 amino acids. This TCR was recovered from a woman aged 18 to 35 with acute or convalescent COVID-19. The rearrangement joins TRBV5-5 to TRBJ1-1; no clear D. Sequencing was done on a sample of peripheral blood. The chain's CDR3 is CASSTTHTTMIFTEAFF. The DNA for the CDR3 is TGTGCCAGCAGCACCACGCATACCACAATGATCTTCACTGAAGCTTTCTTT.